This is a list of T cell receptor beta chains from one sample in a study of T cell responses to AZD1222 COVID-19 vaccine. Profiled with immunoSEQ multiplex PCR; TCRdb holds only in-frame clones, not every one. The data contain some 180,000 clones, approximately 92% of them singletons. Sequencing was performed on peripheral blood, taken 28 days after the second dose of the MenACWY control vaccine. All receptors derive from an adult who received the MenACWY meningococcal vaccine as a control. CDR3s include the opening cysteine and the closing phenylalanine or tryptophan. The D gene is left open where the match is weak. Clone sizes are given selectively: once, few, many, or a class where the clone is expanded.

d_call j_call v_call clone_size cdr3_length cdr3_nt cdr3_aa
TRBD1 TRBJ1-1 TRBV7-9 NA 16 TGTGCCAGCAGCTCGGATCCGGGACAGGGGGCCTCTGAAGCTTTCTTT CASSSDPGQGASEAFF
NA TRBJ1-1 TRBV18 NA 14 TGTGCCAGCTCACCAGGGCTGGGGAACACTGAAGCTTTCTTT CASSPGLGNTEAFF
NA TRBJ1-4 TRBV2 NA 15 TGTGCCAGCAGTGGACGCAGGGCGACTAATGAAAAACTGTTTTTT CASSGRRATNEKLFF
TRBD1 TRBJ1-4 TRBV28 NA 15 TGTGCCAGCAGGTGGGCAGGGGGCGGTAATGAAAAACTGTTTTTT CASRWAGGGNEKLFF
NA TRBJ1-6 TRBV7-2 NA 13 TGTGCCAGCAGCTTAGCGAGTGGGAGGCCCCTCCACTTT CASSLASGRPLHF
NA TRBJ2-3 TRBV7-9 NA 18 TGTGCCAGCAGCCCCCCCGGGTGGGCGGGGCGCCGCACAGATACGCAGTATTTT CASSPPGWAGRRTDTQYF
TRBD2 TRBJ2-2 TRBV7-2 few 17 TGTGCCAGCAGCTTAGGCCTAGCGGGGGGGAACACCGGGGAGCTGTTTTTT CASSLGLAGGNTGELFF
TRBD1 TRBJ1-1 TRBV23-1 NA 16 TGCGCCAGCTACCACCGGGACAGGGGGCGCGACACTGAAGCTTTCTTT CASYHRDRGRDTEAFF
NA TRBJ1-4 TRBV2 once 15 TGTGCCAGCAAAAACCATGAGGGAACTAATGAAAAACTGTTTTTT CASKNHEGTNEKLFF
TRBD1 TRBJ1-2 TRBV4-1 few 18 TGCGCCAGCAGCCAAGGCCGGGACAGGGTGATACTAAAGGATGGCTACACCTTC CASSQGRDRVILKDGYTF
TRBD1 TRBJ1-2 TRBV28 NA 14 TGTGCCAGCAGTGGGGACAGGGGGGCAGGCGGCTACACCTTC CASSGDRGAGGYTF
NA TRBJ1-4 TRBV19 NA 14 TGTGCCAGTACACCGGGGGGCACTAATGAAAAACTGTTTTTT CASTPGGTNEKLFF
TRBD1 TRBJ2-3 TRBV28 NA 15 TGTGCCAGCAGTTCCTGGACAGGGGCACACGATACGCAGTATTTT CASSSWTGAHDTQYF
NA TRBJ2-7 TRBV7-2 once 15 TGTGCCAGCAGCTTAGAGTTCTCGGCGAACTACGAGCAGTACTTC CASSLEFSANYEQYF
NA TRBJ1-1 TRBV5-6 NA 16 TGTGCCAGCCTAAGCTCGGGTAGGGGCGGCTACACTGAAGCTTTCTTT CASLSSGRGGYTEAFF
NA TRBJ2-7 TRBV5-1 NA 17 TGCGCCAGCAGCCCCCAGCCCGCCGGGGTTGTCTCCTACGAGCAGTACTTC CASSPQPAGVVSYEQYF
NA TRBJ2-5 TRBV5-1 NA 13 TGCGCCAGCAGCTTGGTAGATCAAGAGACCCAGTACTTC CASSLVDQETQYF
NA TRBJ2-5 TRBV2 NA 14 TGTGCCAGCAGTGAAGGCAGGGGGGTGGAGACCCAGTACTTC CASSEGRGVETQYF
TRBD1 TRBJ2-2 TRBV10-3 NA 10 TGTGCCACCGCGGGACAGGACGTGATTTTT CATAGQDVIF
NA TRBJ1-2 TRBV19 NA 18 TGTGCCAGTAGTAGTGTTTCGATCGGGGGGCGATCGAGTTATGGCTACACCTTC CASSSVSIGGRSSYGYTF
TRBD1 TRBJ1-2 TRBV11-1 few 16 TGTGCCAGCAGCTACGGACAGGGGATGGTGAGGTGGGGCTACACCTTC CASSYGQGMVRWGYTF
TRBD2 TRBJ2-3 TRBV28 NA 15 TGTGCCAGCAGTTCCAGACTAGCGGGGGCGGATACGCAGTATTTT CASSSRLAGADTQYF
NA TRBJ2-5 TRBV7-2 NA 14 TGTGCCAGCAGCGGGGGGACCCCAGCAGAGACCCAGTACTTC CASSGGTPAETQYF
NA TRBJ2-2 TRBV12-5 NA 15 TGTGCTAGTGGTTTGGCCACAGGGACGGCCGGGGAGCTGTTTTTT CASGLATGTAGELFF
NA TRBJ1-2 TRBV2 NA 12 TGTGCCAGCAGTGAAGTCCTCTATGGCTACACCTTC CASSEVLYGYTF
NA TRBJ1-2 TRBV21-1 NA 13 TGTGCCAGCAGCAAAGTGGGACCCGGTGGCTACACCTTC CASSKVGPGGYTF
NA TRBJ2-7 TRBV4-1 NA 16 TGCGCCAGCAGCCAAGCGTCGAGACTCGGAGTTGGAGAGCAGTACTTC CASSQASRLGVGEQYF
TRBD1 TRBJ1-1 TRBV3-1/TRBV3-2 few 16 TGTGCCAGCAGCCAAGTTATAGGGGGCGGAAACACTGAAGCTTTCTTT CASSQVIGGGNTEAFF
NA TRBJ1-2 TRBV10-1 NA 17 TGCGCCAGCAGGGATCGGGACTCAACCACCGACGACTATGGCTACACCTTC CASRDRDSTTDDYGYTF
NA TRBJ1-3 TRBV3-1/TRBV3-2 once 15 TGTGCCAGCAGCCCGACGGGGGGCACTGGAAACACCATATATTTT CASSPTGGTGNTIYF
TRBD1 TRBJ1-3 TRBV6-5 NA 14 TGTGCCAGCAAGGACAGGGGCGCTGGAAACACCATATATTTT CASKDRGAGNTIYF
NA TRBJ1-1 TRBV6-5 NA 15 TGTGCCAGCAGCCCCCCCAAGGGGTTGCTCGCTGAAGCTTTCTTT CASSPPKGLLAEAFF
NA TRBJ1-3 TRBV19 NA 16 TGTGCCAGTAGCCCAGCGTCAGGAACCTCTGGAAACACCATATATTTT CASSPASGTSGNTIYF
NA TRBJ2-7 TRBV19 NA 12 TGTGCCTCAGCCGATCGTTCCTACGAGCAGTACTTC CASADRSYEQYF
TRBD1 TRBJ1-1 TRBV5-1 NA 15 TGCGCCAGCAGCTCAACCGGGACAGGGGGTCTTAGAGCTTTCTTT CASSSTGTGGLRAFF
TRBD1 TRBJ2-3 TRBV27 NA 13 TGTGCCAGCAGTCGCCTAGGGGGACAGGGACTGTATTTT CASSRLGGQGLYF
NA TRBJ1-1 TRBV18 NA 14 TGTGCCAGCTCACCAAACGGGATGAACACTGAAGCTTTCTTT CASSPNGMNTEAFF
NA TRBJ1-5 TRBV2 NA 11 TGTGCCAGCAAGTGGGATCAGCCCCAGCATTTT CASKWDQPQHF
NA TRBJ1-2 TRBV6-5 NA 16 TGTGCCAGCAGTTACGCGTCGACCGGAGCTAACTATGGCTACACCTTC CASSYASTGANYGYTF
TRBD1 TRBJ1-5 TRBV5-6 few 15 TGTGCCAGCAGCTTGACCCGGGACAGGAATCAGCCCCAGCATTTT CASSLTRDRNQPQHF
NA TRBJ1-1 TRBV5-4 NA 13 TGTGCCAGCAGCCCTGGTGGAGGCGCCGAAGCTTTCTTT CASSPGGGAEAFF
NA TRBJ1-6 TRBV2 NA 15 TGTGCCAGCGCCGCTCCCGGGACCGCGAATTCACCCCTCCACTTT CASAAPGTANSPLHF